Here is one T cell receptor (beta chain) with its context. The sample belongs to a study of blood T cell repertoires in COVID-19. CDR3 size: 13 residues. Germline CDR1 is ENHRY and CDR2 is SYGVKD. The ends were cut back, 6 bases at V and 7 bases at J, with 13 bases in the middle. The table came from immunoSEQ multiplex PCR; TCRdb's copy has only in-frame clones and leaves some out. The sample has 140,000 to 150,000 clones, more than 75% seen once; the top ten hold roughly 12%. Input material: PBMCs or T cells enriched from blood (not recorded which). The chain combines TRBV10-3 with TRBJ2-1; TRBD2 is a possible D gene (5 bases). The source of this sequence is a man aged 55 to 69 who had recovered from COVID-19. This CDR3 reads CAIRDGPGNEQFF. The CDR3 DNA sequence: TGTGCCATCAGGGACGGCCCGGGAAATGAGCAGTTCTTC.